Below, one T cell receptor beta chain is given with its context. Antigen specificity is unknown. The same CDR3 also results from other DNA sequences found in this sample. Germline CDR1 SGHRS, CDR2 YFSETQ. J gave up 0 bases and V 2 bases, and 1 base lay outside the gene matches. CDR3 size: 14 residues. PCR was performed using 60 Vbeta and 13 Jbeta primers. Original processing methods: In a later analysis, approximately 80 million unique TCR beta chains included roughly 11 million shared by two or more donors. Assay used: immunoSEQ multiplex PCR; TCRdb lists only in-frame clones, some missing. That table is the source of V, J and clone size, and D and trimming were worked out from the DNA. The table has under 200,000 clones, 86% seen once. These data originate in a study of cytomegalovirus exposure and HLA in healthy donors. As for the study in general: For the roughly 400 genotyped donors, roughly 80% fell within the Caucasian-associated ancestry cluster.

General study results and limits: Associated with cytomegalovirus, according to the listing, were 170 or so TCR beta chains. With high specificity and sensitivity, the classifier reportedly diagnosed cytomegalovirus status.

This sequence joins TRBV5-1 and TRBJ2-7; 8 bases map to TRBD2. This receptor was obtained from a woman aged 25-40 years in good health and CMV-seronegative. Sample: PBMCs. CDR3 sequence reads: CASSLTSGSYEQYF. CDR3 nucleotide sequence: TGCGCCAGCAGCTTAACTAGCGGCTCCTACGAGCAGTACTTC.